This T cell receptor beta chain was identified during a study of CD8 T cells in ankylosing spondylitis. The study, taken as a whole, reports: About 8 highly homologous variants made up a TCR beta motif, and this motif appeared characteristic of ankylosing spondylitis blood.

For this clonotype: The target antigen is unknown.

TCRdb re-called the 5' RACE reads with MiXCR, one entry per CDR3 protein. This repertoire shows hundreds of thousands of distinct CDR3 sequences, 25% to 30% found once; its top ten account for 0.75% to 0.9%. The CDR3 totals 14 residues. Germline V CDR1 and CDR2: SGHAT, FQNNGV. Trimming removed 3 bases at V and 5 bases at J, with 13 bases between. The sequence came from a male donor with ankylosing spondylitis. The J gene is TRBJ1-1, the V gene TRBV11-2, with a tentative D call TRBD1 (6 bases). The specimen sequenced was blood, either unsorted or a sorted T cell fraction (not recorded which). DNA for the CDR3: TGTGCCAGCAGCTTCGGGGGCGCCGGGACTGAAGCTTTCTTT. Translated, it gives CASSFGGAGTEAFF. The full variable domain, with the rest looked up from reference TRBV11-2 and TRBJ1-1, is EAGVAQSPRYKIIEKRQSVAFWCNPISGHATLYWYQQILGQGPKLLIQFQNNGVVDDSQLPKDRFSAERLKGVDSTLKIQPAKLEDSAVYLCASSFGGAGTEAFFGQGTRLTVV.